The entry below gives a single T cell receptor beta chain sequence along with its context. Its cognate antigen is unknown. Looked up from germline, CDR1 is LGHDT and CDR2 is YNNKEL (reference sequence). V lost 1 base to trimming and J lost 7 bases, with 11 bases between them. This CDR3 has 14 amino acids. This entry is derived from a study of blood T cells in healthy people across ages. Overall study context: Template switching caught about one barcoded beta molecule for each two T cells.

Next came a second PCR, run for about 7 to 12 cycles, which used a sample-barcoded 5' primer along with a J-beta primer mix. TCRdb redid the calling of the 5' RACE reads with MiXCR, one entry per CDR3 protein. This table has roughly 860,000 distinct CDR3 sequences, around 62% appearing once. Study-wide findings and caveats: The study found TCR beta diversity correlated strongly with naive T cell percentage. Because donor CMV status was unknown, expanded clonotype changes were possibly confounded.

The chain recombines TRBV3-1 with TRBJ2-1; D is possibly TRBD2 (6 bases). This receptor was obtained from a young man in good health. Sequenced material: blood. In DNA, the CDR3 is TGTGCCAGCAGCCAAGGGAGGGTCAAGAATGAGCAGTTCTTC. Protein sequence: CASSQGRVKNEQFF.